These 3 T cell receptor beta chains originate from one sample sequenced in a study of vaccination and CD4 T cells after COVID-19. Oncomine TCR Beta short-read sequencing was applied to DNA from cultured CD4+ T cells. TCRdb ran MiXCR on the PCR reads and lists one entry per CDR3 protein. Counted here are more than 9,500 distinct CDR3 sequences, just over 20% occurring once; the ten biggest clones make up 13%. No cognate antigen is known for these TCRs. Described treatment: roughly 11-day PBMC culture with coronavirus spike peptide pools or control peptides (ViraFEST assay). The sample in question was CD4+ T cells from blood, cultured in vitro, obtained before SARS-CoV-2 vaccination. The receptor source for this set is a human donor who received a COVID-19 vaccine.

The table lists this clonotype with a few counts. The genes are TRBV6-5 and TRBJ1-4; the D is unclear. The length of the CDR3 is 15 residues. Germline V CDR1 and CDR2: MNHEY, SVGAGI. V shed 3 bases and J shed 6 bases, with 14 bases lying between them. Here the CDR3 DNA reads TGTGCCAGCAGTTATCCGAACGGAGTGGATGAAAAACTGTTTTTT. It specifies CASSYPNGVDEKLFF.

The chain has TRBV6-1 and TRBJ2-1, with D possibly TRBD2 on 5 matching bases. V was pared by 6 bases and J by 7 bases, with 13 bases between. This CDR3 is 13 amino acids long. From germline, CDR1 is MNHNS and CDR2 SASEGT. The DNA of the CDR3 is TGTGCCAGCAGCCAGCACGGGGTAAATGAGCAGTTCTTC. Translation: CASSQHGVNEQFF.

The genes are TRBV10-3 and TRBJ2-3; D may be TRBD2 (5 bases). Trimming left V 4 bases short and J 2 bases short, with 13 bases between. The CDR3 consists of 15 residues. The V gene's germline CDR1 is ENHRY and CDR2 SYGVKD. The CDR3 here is CAISGTVAYTDTQYF. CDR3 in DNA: TGTGCCATCAGTGGGACTGTAGCCTACACAGATACGCAGTATTTT.